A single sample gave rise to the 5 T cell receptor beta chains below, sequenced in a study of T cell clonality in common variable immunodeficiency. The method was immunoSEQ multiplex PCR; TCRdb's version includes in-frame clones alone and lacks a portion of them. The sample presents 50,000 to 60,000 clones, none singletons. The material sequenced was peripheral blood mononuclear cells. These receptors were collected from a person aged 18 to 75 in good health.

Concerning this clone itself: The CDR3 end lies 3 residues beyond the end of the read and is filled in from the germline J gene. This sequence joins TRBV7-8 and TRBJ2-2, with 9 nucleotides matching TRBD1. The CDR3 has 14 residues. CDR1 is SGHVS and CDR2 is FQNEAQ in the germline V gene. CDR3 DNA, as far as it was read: TGTGCCAGCAGCCGAACAGGGGGCGAGGTGACG. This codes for CASSRTGGEVT. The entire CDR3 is CASSRTGGEVTLFF.

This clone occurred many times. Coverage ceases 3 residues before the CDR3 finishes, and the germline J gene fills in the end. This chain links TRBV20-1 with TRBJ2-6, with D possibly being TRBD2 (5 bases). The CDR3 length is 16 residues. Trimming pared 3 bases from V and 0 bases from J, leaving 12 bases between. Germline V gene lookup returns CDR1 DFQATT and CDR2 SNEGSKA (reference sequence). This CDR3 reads CSASPGLTSGANVLTF. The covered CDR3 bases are TGCAGTGCTAGCCCCGGACTTACCTCTGGGGCCAACGTC.

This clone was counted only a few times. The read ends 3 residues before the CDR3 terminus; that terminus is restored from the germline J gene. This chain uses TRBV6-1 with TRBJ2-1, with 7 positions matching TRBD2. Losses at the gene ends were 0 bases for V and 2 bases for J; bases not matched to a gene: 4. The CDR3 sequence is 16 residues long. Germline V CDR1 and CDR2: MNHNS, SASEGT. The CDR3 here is CASSEAGGRPYNEQFF. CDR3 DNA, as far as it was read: TGTGCCAGCAGTGAAGCGGGGGGGAGGCCCTACAATGAG.

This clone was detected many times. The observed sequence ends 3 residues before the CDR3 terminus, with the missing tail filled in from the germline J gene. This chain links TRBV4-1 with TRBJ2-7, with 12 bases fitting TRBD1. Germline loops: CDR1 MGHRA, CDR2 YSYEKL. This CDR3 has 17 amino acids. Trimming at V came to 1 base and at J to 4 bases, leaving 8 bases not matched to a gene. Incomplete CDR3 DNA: TGCGCCAGCAGCCAAGGTAGCGGGACAGGGGGCTCATACGAG. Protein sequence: CASSQGSGTGGSYE. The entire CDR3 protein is CASSQGSGTGGSYEQYF.

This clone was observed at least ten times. CDR3 DNA (partial): TGCAGTGCTAGGGACACTAGCGGCCGCTCCTACAATGAG. This translates into CSARDTSGRSYNE. The whole CDR3 reads CSARDTSGRSYNEQFF. The chain carries TRBV20-1 and TRBJ2-1, with 8 positions matching TRBD2. The read finishes 3 residues shy of the CDR3 end, and the germline J gene is used to complete it. Germline values: CDR1 DFQATT, CDR2 SNEGSKA (reference sequence). CDR3 length equals 16 residues. The V and J ends lost 3 bases and 0 bases, in that order; junction bases with no gene match: 7.